Detailed here is one T cell receptor (beta chain). TCR beta CDR3 sequences were amplified from RNA transcripts. HTBI primers were employed in a first-round RT-PCR of the TCR CDR3. TCRdb redid the calling of the multiplex PCR reads with MiXCR, one entry per CDR3 protein. The sample lists about 560,000 distinct CDR3 sequences; approximately 15% were seen once. This entry belongs to a study of T cells in Graves' hyperthyroidism and ophthalmopathy. The CDR3 runs 14 residues. V was trimmed by 6 bases and J by 0 bases, leaving 11 bases between them. CDR1 and CDR2 from the germline V gene are MNHNS and SASEGT.

The sample was blood. The receptor's source is a woman under 30 with Graves' hyperthyroidism. This chain uses TRBV6-1 with TRBJ2-5; perhaps TRBD1 as D (6 bases). In nucleotides, the CDR3 is TGTGCCAGCAGGGTAACAGGGAACCAAGAGACCCAGTACTTC. Translating gives CASRVTGNQETQYF.